The present TCR beta chain was sequenced within a study of blood T cell repertoires in COVID-19. At the level of the study: Italy, Spain and the United States were the sources of the convalescent and acute COVID-19 samples.

Assay: immunoSEQ multiplex PCR; the TCRdb copy retains only in-frame clones and omits some. The data contain some 200,000 clones, over 75% of them seen just once; the ten biggest clones take up roughly 5.7%. CDR3 size: 11 residues. Trimming shortened V by 5 bases and J by 7 bases, and 5 bases separated the two germline ends. The clonotype originates from a man of 80 years or more with acute or convalescent COVID-19. Sequencing was carried out using peripheral blood. V is TRBV12-3 or TRBV12-4 and J is TRBJ1-4; D uncertain. CDR3 nucleotides: TGTGCCAGCAGTCTTAGTGAAAAACTGTTTTTT. Residues: CASSLSEKLFF.